This is a list of T cell receptor beta chains from one sample in a study of CD4 T cells in relation to SARS-CoV-2 and coronaviruses. Using immunoSEQ multiplex PCR, the repertoire was profiled, and TCRdb retains in-frame clones only, with some absent. The sample gives under 50,000 clones, approximately 87% of which show up once; 9% to 9.5% is in the top ten. Sequenced material: memory CD4+ T cells from PBMCs. The receptor set was obtained from an adult with COVID-19. Both conserved end residues are part of each CDR3. D genes are given only for firm matches. Rows give clone size only sometimes, using once, few, many, or a class for an expanded clone.

- TRBD1 TRBJ2-7 TRBV25-1 TGTGCCAGCAGAAAGGGACAGGCCTACGAGCAGTACTTC CASRKGQAYEQYF
- TRBD1 TRBJ2-3 TRBV7-8 TGTGCCAGCAGCTCCCGAGGGACAGGGGCGCAGTATTTT CASSSRGTGAQYF
- - TRBJ1-1 TRBV3-1/TRBV3-2 TGTGCCAGCAGCCAAGCCCGAGGAGGGGCGAACACTGAAGCTTTCTTT CASSQARGGANTEAFF
- - TRBJ1-5 TRBV30 TGTGCCTGGAGTGAGGGCCTCATCGGGACCCAGCATTTT CAWSEGLIGTQHF
- - TRBJ1-2 TRBV11-3 TGTGCCAGCAGCTTTGAGAATAACTATGGCTACACCTTC CASSFENNYGYTF
- - TRBJ2-2 TRBV5-1 TGCGCCAGCAGCTTGGAGGGTCAAACGAACACCGGGGAGCTGTTTTTT CASSLEGQTNTGELFF
- - TRBJ2-6 TRBV5-1 TGCGCCAGCAGCTTGTCGAGCACTGGGGCCAACGTCCTGACTTTC CASSLSSTGANVLTF
- TRBD1 TRBJ1-5 TRBV7-2 TGTGCCAGCACCGTAGACAGGGCGGGGAATCAGCCCCAGCATTTT CASTVDRAGNQPQHF
- TRBD1 TRBJ1-5 TRBV18 TGTGCCAGCACGCAGGGGGCGCGTAATCAGCCCCAGCATTTT CASTQGARNQPQHF
- - TRBJ2-5 TRBV7-3 TGTGCCAGCAGCTTAACTAGCACGCAGACCCAGTACTTC CASSLTSTQTQYF
- TRBD2 TRBJ2-3 TRBV13 TGTGCCAGCACCTCGGGGCTAGCGGGGAAAAGGGATACGCAGTATTTT CASTSGLAGKRDTQYF
- TRBD2 TRBJ2-5 TRBV7-9 TGTGCCAGCAGCCGAGGAGGAGCGGGGGACCAAGAGACCCAGTACTTC CASSRGGAGDQETQYF
- - TRBJ2-3 TRBV19 TGTGCCAGTAAGGGACTCACAGATACGCAGTATTTT CASKGLTDTQYF
- - TRBJ1-3 TRBV9 TGTGCCAGCAGGACCGAGGCCGACTCTGGAAACACCATATATTTT CASRTEADSGNTIYF
- TRBD2 TRBJ2-5 TRBV7-3 TGTGCCAGCTCTCCGGGACTAGCTCGTCCGGAGACCCAGTACTTC CASSPGLARPETQYF
- - TRBJ2-3 TRBV2 TGTGCCAGTACAAGGGGAGTCACAGATACGCAGTATTTT CASTRGVTDTQYF
few TRBD1 TRBJ2-2 TRBV19 TGTGCCAGTAGGGCACAGGGGTCGAACACCGGGGAGCTGTTTTTT CASRAQGSNTGELFF
- - TRBJ2-6 TRBV5-4 TGTGCCAGCAGCTTGGGGGATGGACACCCGGCCTCTGGGGCCAACGTCCTGACTTTC CASSLGDGHPASGANVLTF
- - TRBJ1-3 TRBV19 TGTGCCAGTACCCAAAGGGTCATTGGAAACACCATATATTTT CASTQRVIGNTIYF
- - TRBJ1-3 TRBV10-2 TGCGCCAGCAGTGAGGACAACTCTGGAAACACCATATATTTT CASSEDNSGNTIYF
- - TRBJ2-1 TRBV6-2/TRBV6-3 TGTGCCAGCAGCTCCCAGCTCGGACAATCGAATTCCTACAATGAGCAGTTCTTC CASSSQLGQSNSYNEQFF